The entry below gives a single TCR beta chain sequence along with its context. What it binds is unknown. The data stem from a study of T-cell reconstitution after alpha-beta-depleted transplantation in children. Study observations and caveats: The study reportedly traced alpha-beta T cells about two months after transplant to several hundred expanded graft clones. Diversity and T-cell counts at one year after transplant derived mostly from new T cells. Surviving recipient T cells and thymic progenitors produced the high day-60 TCRbeta diversity seen in some patients.

Unique molecular identifiers were incorporated during preparation of the TCRbeta library. Via MiXCR, TCRdb re-called the PCR reads, giving one row per CDR3 protein. Of about 830,000 distinct CDR3 sequences in the sample, approximately 15% were seen once. The source was PBMCs, mostly from graft donor cells, collected 360 days after TCRalphabeta/CD19-depleted stem cell transplant. This sequence originates from a male patient between 5 and 17 years old who had a stem cell transplant for acute lymphoblastic leukemia, so the T cells may come from the graft donor.

The CDR3 spells CASSVLAGAKDTQYF. CDR3 DNA sequence: TGTGCCAGCAGTGTACTAGCGGGAGCTAAAGATACGCAGTATTTT. The chain employs TRBV27 and TRBJ2-3; the match to TRBD2 covers 11 bases. CDR1 MNHEY and CDR2 SMNVEV come from the germline V gene (reference sequence). The CDR3 extends over 15 amino acids. The ends lost 5 bases at V and 5 bases at J; junction bases unmatched: 6.